Listed below are T cell receptor beta chains from one sample, sequenced in a study of graft-versus-host responses after intestinal transplantation. No cognate antigen is known for these TCRs. Clones were read by immunoSEQ multiplex PCR, and TCRdb kept only the in-frame ones, dropping some. The table has around 97,000 clones, roughly 89% seen once. Here the sequenced sample was unstimulated CD4+ T cells sorted from spleen or lymph node cells, taken before transplant. The receptors were sampled from a human donor who was the organ donor for an intestinal transplant. CDR3s include the opening cysteine and the closing phenylalanine or tryptophan. A D gene is named only where the DNA matches it firmly. Size is omitted from some rows. Given values are once, few, many or a class for expanded clones.

J gene	D gene	clone size	V gene	CDR3 protein	CDR3 DNA
TRBJ1-6	-	once	TRBV7-3	CASSLYGSSYNSPLHF	TGTGCCAGCAGCTTATACGGTAGCTCCTATAATTCACCCCTCCACTTT
TRBJ2-7	-	once	TRBV7-2	CASSLASSYEQYF	TGTGCCAGCAGCCTGGCTAGCTCCTACGAGCAGTACTTC
TRBJ1-6	-	-	TRBV9	CASSVAGQAKSGSPLHF	TGTGCCAGCAGCGTAGCTGGACAAGCGAAAAGTGGATCACCCCTCCACTTT
TRBJ1-3	-	-	TRBV7-2	CASSLATPGLGNTIYF	TGTGCCAGCAGCTTAGCGACCCCAGGGCTTGGAAACACCATATATTTT
TRBJ2-3	TRBD2	-	TRBV28	CASRPGGGAADTQYF	TGTGCCAGCAGGCCAGGCGGGGGGGCGGCGGATACGCAGTATTTT
TRBJ2-7	-	once	TRBV14	CASSSFSYEQYF	TGTGCCAGCAGCTCGTTCTCCTACGAGCAGTACTTC
TRBJ2-2	-	-	TRBV6-5	CASSYWMTKTGELFF	TGTGCCAGCAGTTACTGGATGACTAAAACCGGGGAGCTGTTTTTT
TRBJ1-1	TRBD1	-	TRBV5-6	CASSPGQGTSEAFF	TGTGCCAGCAGCCCCGGACAGGGAACCTCCGAAGCTTTCTTT
TRBJ2-1	TRBD2	-	TRBV11-1	CASRRELAGPNEQFF	TGTGCCAGCAGGAGGGAGCTAGCGGGGCCCAATGAGCAGTTCTTC
TRBJ1-1	-	-	TRBV6-5	CASSYDRGRNTEAFF	TGTGCCAGCAGTTACGATCGGGGAAGGAACACTGAAGCTTTCTTT
TRBJ2-5	TRBD2	-	TRBV4-1	CASSQVLAGSSAQYF	TGCGCCAGCAGCCAAGTCCTAGCGGGGTCGTCGGCCCAGTACTTC
TRBJ2-5	TRBD2	-	TRBV7-6	CASSRGLAGGMGETQYF	TGTGCCAGCAGCAGGGGACTAGCGGGGGGTATGGGTGAGACCCAGTACTTC
TRBJ2-7	-	-	TRBV27	CASSSGSRTYEQYF	TGTGCCAGCAGTTCGGGTAGCCGGACCTACGAGCAGTACTTC
TRBJ2-3	TRBD2	-	TRBV4-2	CASSQGELAGVYF	TGTGCCAGCAGCCAAGGGGAGCTAGCGGGGGTGTATTTT
TRBJ2-7	TRBD1	-	TRBV4-1	CASSQVGTGGYEQYF	TGCGCCAGCAGCCAAGTGGGGACAGGGGGTTACGAGCAGTACTTC
TRBJ1-1	-	-	TRBV4-3	CASSQDPGGGRTEAFF	TGCGCCAGCAGCCAAGACCCCGGCGGGGGGCGTACTGAAGCTTTCTTT
TRBJ1-4	-	many	TRBV18	CASSPLWAEKLFF	TGTGCCAGCTCACCGCTATGGGCCGAGAAACTGTTTTTT
TRBJ2-7	-	-	TRBV9	CASSVGGGYHEQYF	TGTGCCAGCAGCGTAGGGGGGGGCTACCACGAGCAGTACTTC
TRBJ2-1	-	-	TRBV5-4	CASSPGGPLYNEQFF	TGTGCCAGCAGCCCGGGGGGCCCCCTTTACAATGAGCAGTTCTTC
TRBJ2-2	TRBD2	-	TRBV9	CASSVGYGSGAANTGELFF	TGCGCCAGCAGCGTAGGGTATGGTAGCGGGGCAGCGAACACCGGGGAGCTGTTTTTT
TRBJ1-3	TRBD1	-	TRBV4-1	CASSQDSPGGFSGNTIYF	TGCGCCAGCAGCCAAGATTCGCCAGGGGGATTCTCTGGAAACACCATATATTTT
TRBJ2-7	TRBD2	-	TRBV7-9	CASSPTGTSGGYEQYF	TGTGCCAGCAGCCCGACCGGGACTAGCGGGGGATACGAGCAGTACTTC
TRBJ2-2	TRBD2	-	TRBV5-1	CASSWTSGGSNTGELFF	TGCGCCAGCAGTTGGACTAGCGGGGGCTCGAACACCGGGGAGCTGTTTTTT
TRBJ1-1	-	-	TRBV30	CAWSEGVAFF	TGTGCCTGGAGTGAAGGGGTGGCTTTCTTT
TRBJ1-3	TRBD1	-	TRBV19	CASSTIRQGGSNTIYF	TGTGCCAGTAGTACCATCCGACAGGGAGGAAGCAACACCATATATTTT
TRBJ2-3	TRBD2	-	TRBV30	CAWSGGGSRTDTQYF	TGTGCCTGGAGTGGGGGGGGGAGTCGGACAGATACGCAGTATTTT
TRBJ2-7	TRBD2	-	TRBV19	CASSQTSGTYEQYF	TGTGCCAGTAGTCAGACTAGCGGGACCTACGAGCAGTACTTC
TRBJ2-3	TRBD2	-	TRBV6-1	CASSVQTSGGPDTQYF	TGTGCCAGCAGTGTACAGACTAGCGGGGGGCCAGATACGCAGTATTTT
TRBJ1-2	-	-	TRBV14	CASSQGVSRLYGYTF	TGTGCCAGCAGCCAAGGGGTGAGCAGGCTCTATGGCTACACCTTC
TRBJ2-3	TRBD2	-	TRBV7-2	CASSLAARGTSGGTDTQYF	TGTGCCAGCAGCTTAGCCGCAAGGGGGACTAGCGGGGGCACAGATACGCAGTATTTT
TRBJ2-2	-	-	TRBV11-2	CASSLDGRVSGELFF	TGTGCCAGCAGCTTAGATGGCAGGGTGTCCGGGGAGCTGTTTTTT
TRBJ2-5	-	-	TRBV6-5	CASSYSSEGRKTQYF	TGTGCCAGCAGTTACTCTTCGGAGGGAAGGAAGACCCAGTACTTC
TRBJ2-3	TRBD1	-	TRBV9	CASSFVGTGGIDTQYF	TGTGCCAGCAGCTTTGTGGGGACAGGAGGAATAGATACGCAGTATTTT
TRBJ2-5	TRBD2	-	TRBV7-2	CASSRGTSSALGQETQYF	TGTGCCAGCAGCCGAGGGACTAGCTCAGCTCTGGGCCAAGAGACCCAGTACTTC
TRBJ2-5	-	-	TRBV7-3	CASSFGGQETQYF	TGTGCCAGCAGCTTCGGGGGACAAGAGACCCAGTACTTC
TRBJ1-2	-	-	TRBV5-1	CASSFSGRTNYGYTF	TGCGCCAGCAGTTTTTCAGGGAGGACGAACTATGGCTACACCTTC
TRBJ2-5	-	-	TRBV2	CASSEGLAKQETQYF	TGTGCCAGCAGTGAAGGGCTAGCGAAGCAAGAGACCCAGTACTTC
TRBJ1-2	TRBD1	-	TRBV5-5	CASSLGQGVTHGYTF	TGTGCCAGCAGCTTGGGACAGGGTGTCACCCATGGCTACACCTTC
TRBJ1-2	-	-	TRBV28	CAAGAYGYTF	TGTGCCGCAGGGGCGTATGGCTACACCTTC
TRBJ2-2	TRBD1	-	TRBV19	CASKTGQGAIGELFF	TGTGCCAGTAAAACCGGACAGGGGGCGATCGGGGAGCTGTTTTTT
TRBJ2-3	TRBD1	-	TRBV7-8	CASSLDGTGWGDTQYF	TGTGCCAGCAGCTTAGACGGGACAGGTTGGGGAGATACGCAGTATTTT
TRBJ1-5	-	-	TRBV7-2	CASSRDRNQPQHF	TGTGCCAGCAGCCGTGACAGAAATCAGCCCCAGCATTTT
TRBJ2-1	-	-	TRBV18	CASSPWGGASYNEQFF	TGTGCCAGCTCACCCTGGGGGGGGGCCTCCTACAATGAGCAGTTCTTC
TRBJ2-3	-	-	TRBV20-1	CSARSRDTQYF	TGCAGTGCTAGAAGCCGGGATACGCAGTATTTT
TRBJ2-7	TRBD1	-	TRBV28	CASSPPSRWGQANYEQYF	TGTGCCAGCAGTCCCCCATCGCGTTGGGGACAGGCAAACTACGAGCAGTACTTC
TRBJ2-3	TRBD1	once	TRBV5-4	CASSLGTGGGTDTQYF	TGTGCCAGCAGCTTGGGGACAGGGGGCGGTACAGATACGCAGTATTTT
TRBJ1-6	-	-	TRBV25-1	CASSRTTQNSPLHF	TGTGCCAGCTCTAGGACAACACAAAATTCACCCCTCCACTTT
TRBJ2-1	TRBD2	-	TRBV5-1	CASSLVGEGYNEQFF	TGCGCCAGCAGCTTGGTAGGGGAGGGTTACAATGAGCAGTTCTTC
TRBJ1-3	TRBD1	-	TRBV15	CATSREGGQVGNTIYF	TGTGCCACCAGCAGAGAAGGGGGCCAGGTTGGAAACACCATATATTTT
TRBJ2-7	-	-	TRBV5-5	CASSLGRINYEQYF	TGTGCCAGCAGCTTGGGGCGGATTAACTACGAGCAGTACTTC
TRBJ1-1	-	-	TRBV5-5	CASSFDGGTEAFF	TGTGCCAGCAGCTTTGACGGGGGTACTGAAGCTTTCTTT
TRBJ2-7	-	once	TRBV7-2	CASSLAFPGDYEQYF	TGTGCCAGCAGCTTAGCTTTTCCAGGGGACTACGAGCAGTACTTC
TRBJ2-2	TRBD2	-	TRBV4-1	CASSPRPAGGLGELFF	TGCGCCAGCAGCCCAAGGCCAGCGGGGGGGCTCGGGGAGCTGTTTTTT
TRBJ2-1	TRBD2	-	TRBV5-1	CASSSGLAGSYNEQFF	TGCGCCAGCAGCTCCGGACTAGCGGGTTCCTACAATGAGCAGTTCTTC
TRBJ1-2	-	few	TRBV7-9	CASSPRTVYGYTF	TGTGCCAGCAGCCCCCGGACTGTCTATGGCTACACCTTC
TRBJ2-7	-	-	TRBV4-1	CASSQQGGYEQYF	TGCGCCAGCAGCCAACAAGGGGGCTACGAGCAGTACTTC
TRBJ1-6	TRBD1	-	TRBV27	CASTLQGRGNSPLHF	TGTGCCAGCACCCTACAGGGGAGAGGGAATTCACCCCTCCACTTT
TRBJ1-2	-	once	TRBV25-1	CASSDWGTNYGYTF	TGTGCCAGCAGTGACTGGGGCACTAACTATGGCTACACCTTC